Presented here are 20 T cell receptor beta chains from one specimen sequenced in a study of neurological immune-mediated disorders. Using its own MiXCR run on the 5' RACE reads, TCRdb lists one record per CDR3 protein. The sample holds tens of thousands of distinct CDR3 sequences, around 25% seen once. Sample: PBMCs. The receptors come from a woman between 65 and 79 years old in good health.

This clonotype was counted ten times or more. The CDR3 reads CASSYRKRDTEAFF. The CDR3, as DNA: TGTGCCAGCAGTTACAGAAAAAGGGACACTGAAGCTTTCTTT. This chain connects TRBV6-6 to TRBJ1-1, with D hard to call. Germline CDR1 MNHNY, CDR2 SVGAGI (reference sequence). The CDR3 totals 14 residues. V dropped 2 bases and J dropped 3 bases, with 10 bases sitting between them.

The chain joins TRBV25-1 to TRBJ2-3; TRBD2 agrees at 11 bases. Germline lookup yields CDR1 MGHDK and CDR2 SYGVNS. Trimming cost V 1 base and J 3 bases; bases outside gene matches: 6. The CDR3 length is 17 residues. The CDR3 DNA is TGTGCCAGCAGTGAATCCCCAGGACTAGCGGGTACAGATACGCAGTATTTT. Protein sequence: CASSESPGLAGTDTQYF.

This clonotype was detected ten times or more. This chain connects TRBV5-1 to TRBJ2-3; D not certain. Trimming shortened V by 0 bases and J by 5 bases, and 4 bases separated the two germline ends. CDR1 and CDR2 (germline): SGHRS, YFSETQ. This CDR3 is 12 amino acids long. CDR3 bases: TGCGCCAGCAGCTTGGGCGGAGATACGCAGTATTTT. Protein sequence: CASSLGGDTQYF.

The table lists this clonotype with many counts. The chain has TRBV5-1 and TRBJ1-6; D remains unclear. Per germline, CDR1 SGHRS and CDR2 YFSETQ. This CDR3 has 16 amino acids. V was cut by 4 bases and J by 0 bases, with 11 bases left in between. The CDR3 region is CASSPFLSSYNSPLHF. DNA for the CDR3: TGCGCCAGCAGCCCATTTCTTAGCTCCTATAATTCACCCCTCCACTTT.

The rearrangement uses TRBV5-1 and TRBJ2-3; D could derive from TRBD1 or TRBD2 (5 bases each). Trimming shortened V by 6 bases and J by 1 base, and 18 bases separated the two germline ends. CDR3 length: 16 residues. Looked up from germline, CDR1 is SGHRS and CDR2 is YFSETQ. CDR3: CASILSPGRGTDTQYF. The DNA of the CDR3 is TGCGCCAGCATTCTCAGCCCAGGGAGAGGCACAGATACGCAGTATTTT.

Only a few counts were recorded for this clonotype. The chain employs TRBV5-1 and TRBJ2-3, with TRBD2 matching 9 bases. The CDR3 runs to 15 residues. J was trimmed by 0 bases and V by 2 bases; bases with no gene match: 1. Germline-derived CDR1 and CDR2 are SGHRS and YFSETQ. CDR3 region: CASSFSGRSTDTQYF. CDR3 DNA: TGCGCCAGCAGCTTTAGCGGGAGAAGCACAGATACGCAGTATTTT.

This clonotype occurred many times. The genes are TRBV20-1 and TRBJ2-5; TRBD1 matches 7 bases. The V gene's germline CDR1 is DFQATT and CDR2 SNEGSKA (reference sequence). The CDR3 is 14 residues long. Unmatched junction bases numbered 9, after V lost 5 bases and J lost 3 bases. The CDR3 DNA reads TGCAGTGCTCATGACAGGGTGAACAAAGAGACCCAGTACTTC. Its protein product is CSAHDRVNKETQYF.

This clonotype was seen ten or more times. The rearrangement uses TRBV5-1 and TRBJ2-5; 8 positions agree with TRBD1. The germline V gene encodes CDR1 SGHRS and CDR2 YFSETQ. The V gene end was trimmed by 0 bases and the J gene end by 5 bases; junction bases not matched to a gene: 3. The CDR3 contains 14 residues. The CDR3 is CASSLGQGLETQYF. DNA for the CDR3: TGCGCCAGCAGCTTGGGACAGGGGCTGGAGACCCAGTACTTC.

In this sample, this clonotype turned up many times. The chain carries TRBV5-5 and TRBJ1-6; the D is unclear. This CDR3 comprises 15 residues. The ends were cut back, 2 bases at V and 2 bases at J, with 8 bases in the middle. Germline lookup yields CDR1 SGHKS and CDR2 YYEKEE (reference sequence). Here the CDR3 reads CASSLTGTYNSPLHF. In nucleotides, the CDR3 is TGTGCCAGCAGCTTAACGGGGACCTATAATTCACCCCTCCACTTT.

This clonotype was found many times. The V and J genes are TRBV11-2 and TRBJ2-7; TRBD2 matches 13 bases. In germline, CDR1 is SGHAT, CDR2 FQNNGV. The V gene end was trimmed by 2 bases and the J gene end by 6 bases; junction bases not matched to a gene: 4. The CDR3 is made up of 15 amino acids. CDR3 in DNA: TGTGCCAGCAGCTTACCCGGACTAGCGGGAGTCGAGCAGTACTTC. Amino acid sequence: CASSLPGLAGVEQYF.

As for this clonotype: The junction departs from germline at one end; a sequencing error may be responsible. The chain employs TRBV5-5 and TRBJ1-2; possibly TRBD1 for D (6 bases). Germline V gives CDR1 SGHKS, CDR2 YYEKEE (reference sequence). The CDR3 totals 13 residues. The CDR3 bases are TGTGCCAGCAGCTTATGGACAGCCGAACCTCCATTCTTC. Its translation: CASSLWTAEPPFF.

V gene TRBV24-1 combines with J gene TRBJ2-1; 13 bases map to TRBD2. The J segment lost 6 bases and the V segment lost 5 bases, leaving 6 bases of the junction unmatched. Germline-derived CDR1 and CDR2 are KGHDR and SFDVKD. The CDR3 has 16 amino acids. CDR3 nucleotides: TGTGCCACCAGTGGTACTAGCGGGAGGGGATTCAATGAGCAGTTCTTC. Protein: CATSGTSGRGFNEQFF.

This clonotype was seen at least ten times. V and J are TRBV6-9 and TRBJ2-7; no clear D gene. Trimming left V 5 bases short and J 2 bases short, with 10 bases between. The CDR3 is made up of 13 amino acids. Germline V gene data show CDR1 as MNHGY and CDR2 as SVAAGI. CDR3: CASSLAEPYEQYF. The CDR3 region has the DNA TGTGCCAGCAGTCTGGCAGAGCCCTACGAGCAGTACTTC.

This clonotype was counted ten times or more. J is TRBJ2-1 and V is TRBV20-1; 11 bases fit TRBD2. Germline V gene data show CDR1 as DFQATT and CDR2 as SNEGSKA (reference sequence). The ends lost 6 bases at V and 7 bases at J; junction bases unmatched: 11. The CDR3 loop spans 15 amino acids. The CDR3 sequence: CSALGTGLAVNEQFF. The CDR3, as DNA: TGCAGTGCGCTCGGAACGGGACTAGCGGTTAATGAGCAGTTCTTC.

This clonotype came up many times. V is TRBV28 and J is TRBJ2-7; 10 bases are shared with TRBD2. The CDR3 has 16 residues. Per germline, CDR1 MDHEN and CDR2 SYDVKM. V lost 5 bases, J lost 2 bases, and 9 bases stayed unmatched. CDR3 bases: TGTGCCAGCAGTCGACCAAGCGGGAGGGGAGCCTACGAGCAGTACTTC. Residues: CASSRPSGRGAYEQYF.

This clonotype was counted ten times or more. The CDR3 region has the DNA TGCGCCAGCAGCCAACTCTACAGGGGTGGGGACACCGGGGAGCTGTTTTTT. Translation: CASSQLYRGGDTGELFF. The J gene is TRBJ2-2, the V gene TRBV4-1; 7 nucleotides line up with TRBD1. V trimming: 2 bases; J trimming: 3 bases; junction bases outside the gene matches: 9. The CDR3 length is 17 residues. Germline V gene lookup returns CDR1 MGHRA and CDR2 YSYEKL.

The chain carries TRBV6-2 or TRBV6-3 and TRBJ2-2; TRBD2 agrees at 15 bases. With 6 bases clipped from V and 5 bases from J, the junction kept 7 bases outside the gene matches. Per germline, CDR1 MNHEY and CDR2 SVGEGT. This CDR3 is built from 17 residues. CDR3 in DNA: TGTGCCAGCAGCTGGACTAGCGGGGGGGCTCGTACCGGGGAGCTGTTTTTT. It specifies CASSWTSGGARTGELFF.

V usage is TRBV3-1 and J usage is TRBJ2-1, with D unresolved. This CDR3 region has 14 residues. Germline CDR1 is LGHDT and CDR2 is YNNKEL (reference sequence). Between the trimmed V and J ends, which lost 2 bases and 7 bases, there was a span of 12 bases. CDR3 loop: CASSQTDRRNEQFF. In DNA form, the CDR3 reads TGTGCCAGCAGCCAAACAGACCGTCGGAATGAGCAGTTCTTC.

At least ten counts were recorded for this clonotype. This chain joins TRBV7-2 and TRBJ1-1; no clear D. V lost 1 base and J 3 bases, leaving 6 bases between the germline ends. The CDR3 runs 13 residues. Germline loops: CDR1 SGHTA, CDR2 FQGNSA. This CDR3 reads CASSLVWDTEAFF. The CDR3 nucleotides read TGTGCCAGCAGCTTAGTCTGGGACACTGAAGCTTTCTTT.

This clonotype was counted at least ten times. J is TRBJ2-6 and V is TRBV5-1, with D tentatively TRBD1 (6 bases). The CDR3 totals 17 residues. The V and J ends lost 1 base and 0 bases respectively, with 11 bases between them. CDR1 and CDR2 from the germline V gene are SGHRS and YFSETQ. CDR3 in amino acids: CASSLRGQSSGANVLTF. The DNA for the CDR3 is TGCGCCAGCAGCTTGAGAGGACAGAGCTCTGGGGCCAACGTCCTGACTTTC. The whole variable domain, remainder taken from reference TRBV5-1 and TRBJ2-6, is KAGVTQTPRYLIKTRGQQVTLSCSPISGHRSVSWYQQTPGQGLQFLFEYFSETQRNKGNFPGRFSGRQFSNSRSEMNVSTLELGDSALYLCASSLRGQSSGANVLTFGAGSRLTVL.